This TCR beta chain originates from a study of early T cells in non-severe SARS-CoV-2 infection. Study-level background: The chains were unpaired, and the sequenced material was bulk RNA from unsorted whole blood. Whole-study findings and limits: Reliance on VDJdb matching favored anti-spike CD8 responses; private and CD4 specificities were missed.

Individual cDNA molecules were tagged with unique molecular identifiers. TCRdb re-called the 5' RACE reads through MiXCR, storing one row per CDR3 protein. Altogether 30,000 to 40,000 distinct CDR3 sequences are present, about 8.2% being singletons, with the ten largest covering 13%. Ten or more counts support this clonotype. The target antigen is unknown. The V gene's germline CDR1 is LGHDT and CDR2 YNNKEL (reference sequence). V lost 1 base to trimming and J lost 4 bases, with 12 bases between them. The CDR3 has 15 amino acids. The J gene is TRBJ2-3, the V gene TRBV3-1; tentatively, D is TRBD1 (5 bases). The sequencing input was whole blood. The sequence was obtained from an adult who was a healthcare worker with PCR-confirmed SARS-CoV-2 infection or an uninfected control (not recorded which). This CDR3 reads CASSQVVGDADTQYF. CDR3 bases: TGTGCCAGCAGCCAAGTGGTAGGGGATGCAGATACGCAGTATTTT.